This T cell receptor (beta chain) was observed in a study of response to subunit inactivated influenza vaccine. Study-level results: Few additional T cells are recruited per seasonal influenza vaccination, authors suggested.

This CDR3 contains 15 residues. J gave up 3 bases and V 5 bases, and 4 bases lay outside the gene matches. Germline CDR1 and CDR2: SEHNR and FQNEAQ (reference sequence). Remarks on this clonotype: What it binds is unknown.

One entry per CDR3 protein, called by TCRdb with MiXCR from the RT-PCR reads. The sample consists of some 500,000 distinct CDR3 sequences, about 15% of them appearing once. This specimen consisted of CD4+ T cells sorted from PBMCs, obtained around 25 months after vaccination. The clonotype originates from a man aged 45 to 75 who received an inactivated influenza vaccine. The chain links TRBV7-9 to TRBJ2-1, with 10 bases lining up with TRBD1. CDR3 nucleotide sequence: TGTGCCAGCAGCCAGGACAGGGGGTTCTACAATGAGCAGTTCTTC. Encoded protein: CASSQDRGFYNEQFF.